Included here is one T cell receptor (beta chain) sequence, with context. The data derive from a study of blood T cell repertoires in COVID-19. V gave up 6 bases and J gave up 10 bases, with 16 bases separating them. Germline V gives CDR1 KGHSH, CDR2 LQKENI. The CDR3 runs 14 residues. Some clones are missing from TCRdb's copy, which holds only in-frame ones; the method was immunoSEQ multiplex PCR. The sample has 50,000 to 75,000 clones, approximately 80% seen once. Source material: peripheral blood. The clonotype was recovered from an older man with active or convalescent COVID-19. The rearrangement joins TRBV18 to TRBJ1-6, with D possibly being TRBD1 (5 bases). The CDR3 sequence is CASSPRVLQSPLHF. The CDR3 DNA reads TGTGCCAGCTCTCCCAGGGTATTGCAGTCACCCCTCCACTTT.